This TCR beta chain was observed in a study of CD8 T cells in ankylosing spondylitis. Study results and caveats: Disease-linked clones reportedly showed significant enrichment in matched ankylosing spondylitis synovial fluid. Certain motif variants had earlier been reported in reactive arthritis synovial fluid and blood. Seven or eight highly homologous variants formed a TCR beta motif that appeared characteristic of ankylosing spondylitis blood. Disease-linked clones were CD8+ and relatively rare in peripheral blood.

Molecular-barcoded quantitative 5'-RACE produced these TCR beta libraries. TCRdb ran MiXCR on the 5' RACE reads and lists one entry per CDR3 protein. The sample holds roughly 220,000 distinct CDR3 sequences, about 16% seen once. Notes on this clonotype: Its antigen remains unidentified.

Germline values: CDR1 SGHVS, CDR2 FQNEAQ. The ends were cut back, 3 bases at V and 1 base at J, with 17 bases in the middle. This CDR3 region has 17 residues. This receptor was obtained from a male donor with ankylosing spondylitis. This sequence joins TRBV7-8 and TRBJ2-3; D possibly uses TRBD1 or TRBD2 (5 bases each). The sequenced sample was blood, either unsorted or a sorted T cell fraction (not recorded which). In nucleotides, the CDR3 is TGTGCCAGCAGCTTTCCGGTAGGGGAGATTGGCACAGATACGCAGTATTTT. Its translation is CASSFPVGEIGTDTQYF.